This TCR beta chain emerged from a study of T-cell memory formation after mild COVID-19. Study-wide results and caveats: Later expanders leaned CD4+, whereas clones that contracted between day 15 and 85 were balanced CD4/CD8. Memory sampled before infection contained some responding clones, suggesting cross-reactive memory joined. Contracting CD4+ clones were located mainly in CM and EM, and CD8+ clones in EMRA.

With respect to this clonotype: Its antigen is currently unknown.

The junction had 7 bases not matched to a gene; V was cut back by 5 bases and J by 6 bases. The germline V gene has CDR1 SGHNT and CDR2 YYREEE (reference sequence). The CDR3 has 14 residues. TCRdb re-derived calls from the 5' RACE reads in MiXCR, one entry per CDR3 protein. The sample holds 250,000 to 300,000 distinct CDR3 sequences; around 15% are singletons and the top ten take 22%. Sequences were obtained from PBMCs or a T cell subset sorted from them (not recorded which). The receptor was isolated from a man between 18 and 29 years old who had mild COVID-19 (a few samples of this study predate the infection). Cell type and time point are not known. The rearrangement links TRBV5-4 to TRBJ2-1, with 8 bases matching TRBD2. The CDR3, as DNA: TGTGCCAGCAGTCCCGGGACTAGGGCCAATGAGCAGTTCTTC. Its protein is CASSPGTRANEQFF.